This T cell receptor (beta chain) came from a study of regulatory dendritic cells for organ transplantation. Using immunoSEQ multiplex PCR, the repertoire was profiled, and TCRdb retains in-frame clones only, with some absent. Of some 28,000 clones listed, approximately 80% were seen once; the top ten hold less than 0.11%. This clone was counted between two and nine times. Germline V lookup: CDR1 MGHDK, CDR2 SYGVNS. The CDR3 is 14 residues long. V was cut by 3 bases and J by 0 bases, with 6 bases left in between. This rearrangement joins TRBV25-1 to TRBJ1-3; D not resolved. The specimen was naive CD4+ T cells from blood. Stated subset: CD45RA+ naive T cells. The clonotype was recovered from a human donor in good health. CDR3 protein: CASSEAASGNTIYF. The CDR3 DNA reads TGTGCCAGCAGTGAGGCCGCCTCTGGAAACACCATATATTTT.